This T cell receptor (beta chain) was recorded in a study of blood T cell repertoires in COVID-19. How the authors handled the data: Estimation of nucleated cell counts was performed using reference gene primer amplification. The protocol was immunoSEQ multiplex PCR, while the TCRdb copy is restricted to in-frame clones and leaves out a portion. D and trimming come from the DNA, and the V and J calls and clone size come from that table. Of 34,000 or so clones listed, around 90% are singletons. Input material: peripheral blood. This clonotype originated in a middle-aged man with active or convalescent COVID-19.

The CDR3 nucleotides are TGTGCCAGCAGCTACGGGACAGGGGGCTATGATACGCAGTATTTT. Amino acids: CASSYGTGGYDTQYF. The chain employs TRBV5-6 and TRBJ2-3, with 12 positions matching TRBD1. The CDR3 is made up of 15 amino acids. V was pared by 3 bases and J by 6 bases, with 5 bases of the junction left unmatched. Germline V gives CDR1 SGHDT, CDR2 YYEEEE.